Following are 4 T cell receptor beta chains from one sample sequenced in a study of cytomegalovirus exposure and HLA in healthy donors. Amplification used 60 Vbeta primers and 13 Jbeta primers. Using immunoSEQ multiplex PCR, the repertoire was profiled, and TCRdb retains in-frame clones only, with some absent. Of approximately 80,000 clones in the sample, more than 65% were seen once. The sequenced sample was PBMCs. These receptors all come from a woman aged 40-49 years in good health and CMV-seropositive.

V is TRBV5-1 and J is TRBJ2-1; TRBD1 agrees at 11 bases. The CDR3 is made up of 15 amino acids. Germline lookup yields CDR1 SGHRS and CDR2 YFSETQ. V shed 0 bases and J 8 bases; nucleotides not matched to a gene: 4. The DNA of the CDR3 is TGCGCCAGCAGCTTGGCTGGGACAGGGGGTGATGAGCAGTTCTTC. It translates to CASSLAGTGGDEQFF.

This sequence joins TRBV7-9 and TRBJ1-2, with D maybe TRBD1 (6 bases). The CDR3 length is 14 residues. Trimming took 7 bases from V and 2 from J, leaving 14 bases between them. Germline loops: CDR1 SEHNR, CDR2 FQNEAQ (reference sequence). The CDR3 is CASTTHTGNYGYTF. CDR3 DNA: TGTGCCAGCACCACACATACAGGGAACTATGGCTACACCTTC.

V and J are TRBV19 and TRBJ2-3; D is perhaps TRBD2 (5 bases). Germline CDR1 and CDR2: LNHDA and SQIVND (reference sequence). Trimming pared 10 bases from V and 2 bases from J, leaving 13 bases between. This CDR3 has 13 amino acids. DNA for the CDR3: TGTGCCACTAAGACTACGTACACAGATACGCAGTATTTT. Its translation: CATKTTYTDTQYF.

This clone is a singleton in its sample. The genes are TRBV15 and TRBJ2-1, with 12 positions matching TRBD2. The CDR3 sequence is 19 residues long. CDR1 and CDR2 from the germline V gene are LNHNV and YYDKDF (reference sequence). V dropped 0 bases and J dropped 0; count of bases not matched to a gene: 6. For the CDR3, the DNA is TGTGCCACCAGCAGAGAATCTGGACTAGCGGGGAGCTCCTACAATGAGCAGTTCTTC. It specifies CATSRESGLAGSSYNEQFF.